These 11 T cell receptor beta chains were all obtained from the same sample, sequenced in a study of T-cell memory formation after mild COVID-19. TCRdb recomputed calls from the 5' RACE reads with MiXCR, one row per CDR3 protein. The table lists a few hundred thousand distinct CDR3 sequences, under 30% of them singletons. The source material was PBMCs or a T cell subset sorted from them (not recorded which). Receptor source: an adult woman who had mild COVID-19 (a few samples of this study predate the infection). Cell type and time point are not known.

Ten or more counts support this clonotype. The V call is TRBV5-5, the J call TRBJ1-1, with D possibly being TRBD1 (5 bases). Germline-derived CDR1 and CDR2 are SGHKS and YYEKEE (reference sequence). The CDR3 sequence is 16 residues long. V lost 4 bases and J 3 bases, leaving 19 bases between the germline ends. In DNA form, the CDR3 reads TGTGCCAGCAGCCGGCCCGGCAGGGAGTTGGACACTGAAGCTTTCTTT. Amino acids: CASSRPGRELDTEAFF.

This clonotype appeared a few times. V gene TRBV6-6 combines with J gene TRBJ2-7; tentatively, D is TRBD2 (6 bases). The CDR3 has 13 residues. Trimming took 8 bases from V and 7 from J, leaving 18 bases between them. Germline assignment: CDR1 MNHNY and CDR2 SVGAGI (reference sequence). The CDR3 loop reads CASEGGTTGEQYF. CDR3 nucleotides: TGTGCCAGCGAAGGAGGGACCACGGGGGAGCAGTACTTC.

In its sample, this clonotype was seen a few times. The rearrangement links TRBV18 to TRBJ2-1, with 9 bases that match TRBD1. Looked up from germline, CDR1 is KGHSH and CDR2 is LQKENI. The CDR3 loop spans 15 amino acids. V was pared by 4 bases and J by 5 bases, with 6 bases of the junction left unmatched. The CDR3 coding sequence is TGTGCCAGCTCACTGGGACAGGGATGGAACAATGAGCAGTTCTTC. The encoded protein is CASSLGQGWNNEQFF.

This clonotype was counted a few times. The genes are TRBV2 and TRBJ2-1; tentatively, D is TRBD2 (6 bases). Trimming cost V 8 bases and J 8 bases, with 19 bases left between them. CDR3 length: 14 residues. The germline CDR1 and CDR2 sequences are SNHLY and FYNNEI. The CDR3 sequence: CASRLLGLGDEQFF. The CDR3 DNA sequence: TGTGCCAGCCGATTATTGGGACTGGGGGATGAGCAGTTCTTC. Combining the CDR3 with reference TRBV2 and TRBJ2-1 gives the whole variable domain EPEVTQTPSHQVTQMGQEVILRCVPISNHLYFYWYRQILGQKVEFLVSFYNNEISEKSEIFDDQFSVERPDGSNFTLKIRSTKLEDSAMYFCASRLLGLGDEQFFGPGTRLTVL.

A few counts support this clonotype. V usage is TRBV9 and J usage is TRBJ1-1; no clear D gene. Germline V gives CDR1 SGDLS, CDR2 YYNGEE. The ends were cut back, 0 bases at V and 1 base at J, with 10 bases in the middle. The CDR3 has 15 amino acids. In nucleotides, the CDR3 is TGTGCCAGCAGCGTAGGGCCTAACAAGAACACTGAAGCTTTCTTT. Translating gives CASSVGPNKNTEAFF.

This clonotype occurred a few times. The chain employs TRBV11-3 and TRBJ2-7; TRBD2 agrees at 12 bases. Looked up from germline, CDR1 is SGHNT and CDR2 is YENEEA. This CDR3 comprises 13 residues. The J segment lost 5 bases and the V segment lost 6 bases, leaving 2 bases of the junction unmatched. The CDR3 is CASRGLAGHEQYF. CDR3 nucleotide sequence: TGTGCCAGCAGGGGACTAGCGGGCCACGAGCAGTACTTC.

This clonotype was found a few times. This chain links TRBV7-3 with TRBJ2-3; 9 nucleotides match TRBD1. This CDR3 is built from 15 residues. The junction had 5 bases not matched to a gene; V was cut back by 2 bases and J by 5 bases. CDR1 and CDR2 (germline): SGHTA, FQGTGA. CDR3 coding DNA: TGTGCCAGCAGCTTATCCGGGACAGGGAAAGATACGCAGTATTTT. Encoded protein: CASSLSGTGKDTQYF.

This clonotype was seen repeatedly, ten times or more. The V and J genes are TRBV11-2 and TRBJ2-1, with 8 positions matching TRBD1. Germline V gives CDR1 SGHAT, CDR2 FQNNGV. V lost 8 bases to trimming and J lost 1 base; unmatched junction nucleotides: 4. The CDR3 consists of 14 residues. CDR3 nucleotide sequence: TGTGCCAGCGGCGGACAGGGTTCCTACAATGAGCAGTTCTTC. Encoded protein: CASGGQGSYNEQFF.

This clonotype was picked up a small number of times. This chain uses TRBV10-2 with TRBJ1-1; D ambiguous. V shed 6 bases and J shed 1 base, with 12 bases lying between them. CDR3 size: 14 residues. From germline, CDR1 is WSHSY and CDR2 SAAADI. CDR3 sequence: CASSESGGNTEAFF. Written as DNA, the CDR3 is TGCGCCAGCAGCGAATCCGGTGGGAACACTGAAGCTTTCTTT.

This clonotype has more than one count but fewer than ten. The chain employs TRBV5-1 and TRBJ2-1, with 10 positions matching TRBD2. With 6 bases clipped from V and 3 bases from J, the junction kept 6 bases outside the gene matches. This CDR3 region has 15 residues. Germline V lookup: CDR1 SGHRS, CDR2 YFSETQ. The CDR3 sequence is CASTLGLADYNEQFF. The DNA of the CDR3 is TGCGCCAGCACATTAGGACTAGCGGACTACAATGAGCAGTTCTTC.

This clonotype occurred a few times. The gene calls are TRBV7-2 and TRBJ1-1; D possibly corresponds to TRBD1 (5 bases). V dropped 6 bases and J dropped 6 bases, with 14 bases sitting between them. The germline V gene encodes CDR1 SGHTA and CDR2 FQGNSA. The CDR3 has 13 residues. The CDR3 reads CASRLVGTAEAFF. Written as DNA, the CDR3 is TGTGCCAGCAGACTTGTCGGGACCGCTGAAGCTTTCTTT.